This T cell receptor (beta chain) emerged from a study of cytomegalovirus exposure and HLA in healthy donors. In the study overall: Unique TCRs from HLA-typed donors, 80 million to 90 million of them, were held in an early data release. Overall study findings and caveats: Previous analysis showed most TCR beta V segments were productive about 90% or about 30% of the time. Within the data, a cluster of highly shared sequence variants was likely a sequencing artifact.

This CDR3 contains 16 residues. V trimming: 4 bases; J trimming: 4 bases; junction bases outside the gene matches: 12. Germline CDR1 MGHRA, CDR2 YSYEKL. A single count supports this clone. Its antigen is not identified. PCR primers comprised 60 Vbeta and 13 Jbeta primers. Generated by immunoSEQ multiplex PCR, the TCRdb table keeps only in-frame clones and is missing some. Of about 120,000 clones listed, over 70% are singletons. The chain links TRBV4-1 to TRBJ1-2; 7 nucleotides align to TRBD1. What was sequenced was PBMCs. The TCR sequence derives from a middle-aged woman in good health and CMV-seronegative. DNA for the CDR3: TGCGCCAGCAGCCCAAACCCGACAGGGCAAGGCTATGGCTACACCTTC. Translating it yields CASSPNPTGQGYGYTF.